These 18 T cell receptor beta chains originate from one sample sequenced in a study of molecular identifiers for immune sequencing clone quantification. From the PCR reads, TCRdb called clonotypes with MiXCR, one entry per CDR3 protein. Counted here are some 100,000 distinct CDR3 sequences, about 20% occurring once; the ten biggest clones make up roughly 0.85%. Sequences were obtained from naive CD8+ T cells from blood, with Jurkat cell RNA spiked in. Subset specified: FACS-sorted CD8+CD4-CCR7+CD45RA+ naive T cells. The receptors shown here come from a human donor in good health. Some libraries in this study had Jurkat cell RNA spiked in.

This clonotype was observed many times. The chain recombines TRBV20-1 with TRBJ2-3; D might be TRBD2 (6 bases). Trimming shortened V by 0 bases and J by 0 bases, and 10 bases separated the two germline ends. There are 15 residues in the CDR3. Germline CDR1 reads DFQATT; CDR2 reads SNEGSKA (reference sequence). The CDR3 DNA is TGCAGTGCTAGAGATCCCGGGGGTAGCACAGATACGCAGTATTTT. Translation gives CSARDPGGSTDTQYF.

This clonotype was seen repeatedly, ten times or more. The chain employs TRBV5-1 and TRBJ2-7, with 10 nucleotides matching TRBD1. Unmatched junction bases numbered 12, after V lost 6 bases and J lost 3 bases. Germline loops: CDR1 SGHRS, CDR2 YFSETQ. This CDR3 region has 16 residues. CDR3 sequence reads: CASTQTGGDYNYEQYF. CDR3 sequence (DNA): TGCGCCAGCACCCAGACAGGGGGCGACTATAACTACGAGCAGTACTTC.

As for this clonotype: As the CDR3 is not closed by the conserved phenylalanine or tryptophan, this likely results from a read error. The chain recombines TRBV19 with TRBJ1-5; D is perhaps TRBD1 (5 bases). This CDR3 comprises 15 residues. With 5 bases removed from V and 2 bases from J, the gap between germline ends came to 13 bases. Germline V gene sequence: CDR1 LNHDA, CDR2 SQIVND (reference sequence). DNA for the CDR3: TGTGCCAGTAGTGCCGGGACGAGGGGCAATCAGCCCCAGCATTAT. It is translated as CASSAGTRGNQPQHY.

There are many counts of this clonotype. V usage is TRBV7-9 and J usage is TRBJ1-3; D unresolved. Looked up from germline, CDR1 is SEHNR and CDR2 is FQNEAQ (reference sequence). The CDR3 length is 17 residues. The V gene lost 4 bases and the J gene lost 0 bases, with 16 bases spanning the gap. The CDR3 DNA is TGTGCCAGCAGCTCATCCCGAGGGAGGCCCTCTGGAAACACCATATATTTT. Encoded protein: CASSSSRGRPSGNTIYF.

This clonotype appeared a few times. V is TRBV6-2 or TRBV6-3 and J is TRBJ2-1; TRBD2 matches 13 bases. The CDR3 totals 19 residues. Germline V gene data show CDR1 as MNHEY and CDR2 as SVGEGT. V was pared by 6 bases and J by 2 bases, with 13 bases of the junction left unmatched. The DNA for the CDR3 is TGTGCCAGCAGCGATCCGGGACTAGCGGGGTTTAGCACCTACAATGAGCAGTTCTTC. The encoded protein is CASSDPGLAGFSTYNEQFF.

The chain joins TRBV5-1 to TRBJ2-3, with 7 bases matching TRBD1. This CDR3 comprises 13 residues. Trimming took 6 bases from V and 3 from J; bases not matched to a gene: 4. Germline V lookup: CDR1 SGHRS, CDR2 YFSETQ. CDR3 protein: CASKTGRTDTQYF. DNA for the CDR3: TGCGCCAGCAAGACAGGGCGGACAGATACGCAGTATTTT. Full variable domain (rest looked up from reference TRBV5-1 and TRBJ2-3): KAGVTQTPRYLIKTRGQQVTLSCSPISGHRSVSWYQQTPGQGLQFLFEYFSETQRNKGNFPGRFSGRQFSNSRSEMNVSTLELGDSALYLCASKTGRTDTQYFGPGTRLTVL.

In its sample, this clonotype was seen many times. The genes are TRBV29-1 and TRBJ1-1; no clear D. Per the germline V gene, CDR1 is SQVTM and CDR2 is ANQGSEA. V was cut by 3 bases and J by 5 bases, with 13 bases left in between. The CDR3 length is 13 residues. The CDR3 DNA follows: TGCAGCGTTGACGAGGTCAACCCGACTGAAGCTTTCTTT. Amino acids: CSVDEVNPTEAFF.

Ten or more counts support this clonotype. The V and J genes are TRBV27 and TRBJ2-1; 7 bases align to TRBD2. This CDR3 has 16 residues. The junction had 11 bases not matched to a gene; V was cut back by 2 bases and J by 7 bases. Per germline, CDR1 MNHEY and CDR2 SMNVEV (reference sequence). Here the CDR3 DNA reads TGTGCCAGCAGTTTACTTACGGGGAGGGCCGTAAATGAGCAGTTCTTC. Protein sequence: CASSLLTGRAVNEQFF.

In the case of this clonotype: This could be a read error, since a much larger clone is one nucleotide away. This chain uses TRBV7-9 with TRBJ2-7; 8 bases agree with TRBD2. The V and J ends lost 1 base and 7 bases, in that order; junction bases with no gene match: 6. The CDR3 runs 14 residues. Germline lookup yields CDR1 SEHNR and CDR2 FQNEAQ (reference sequence). This chain's CDR3 is CASSLGRGADEQYF. The CDR3 coding sequence is TGTGCCAGCAGCTTAGGGCGGGGGGCGGATGAGCAGTACTTC. Combining the CDR3 with reference TRBV7-9 and TRBJ2-7 gives the whole variable domain DTGVSQNPRHKITKRGQNVTFRCDPISEHNRLYWYRQTLGQGPEFLTYFQNEAQLEKSRLLSDRFSAERPKGSFSTLEIQRTEQGDSAMYLCASSLGRGADEQYFGPGTRLTVT.

This clonotype was observed many times. The chain is built from TRBV30 and TRBJ2-1; D not certain. The CDR3 consists of 12 residues. V was shortened by 1 base and J by 6 bases, with 7 bases between the two germline ends. The V gene's germline CDR1 is GTSNPN and CDR2 SVGIG (reference sequence). The CDR3 DNA reads as TGTGCCTGGAGTGGTCAGCGCAATGAGCAGTTCTTC. It encodes CAWSGQRNEQFF.

This clonotype has a count of ten or more. The rearrangement uses TRBV11-2 and TRBJ2-5, with TRBD2 as a possible D gene (6 bases). V was trimmed by 1 base and J by 5 bases, leaving 11 bases between them. This CDR3 comprises 14 residues. Germline-derived CDR1 and CDR2 are SGHAT and FQNNGV. CDR3 nucleotide sequence: TGTGCCAGCAGCTTAGCTCCAGGGAGGGAGACCCAGTACTTC. Its translation is CASSLAPGRETQYF.

This clonotype showed up many times. The rearrangement uses TRBV9 and TRBJ2-3; D gene ambiguous. Trimming shortened V by 3 bases and J by 2 bases, and 7 bases separated the two germline ends. CDR3 length: 13 residues. CDR1 is SGDLS and CDR2 is YYNGEE in the germline V gene. CDR3 residues: CASSALITDTQYF. As DNA, the CDR3 is TGTGCCAGCAGCGCCCTCATCACAGATACGCAGTATTTT.

This clonotype occurred once. This may be a read error: a much more frequent sequence differs by one nucleotide. The chain joins TRBV12-2 to TRBJ2-5; TRBD2, the table's D call, lacks a check against the DNA. TRBV12-2 is assigned pseudogene status. This CDR3 is 18 amino acids long. CDR3 protein: CAGRPPGHCGGDQETQYF. The CDR3 DNA sequence: TGTGCAGGTCGCCCACCCGGGCACTGTGGAGGGGACCAAGAGACCCAGTACTTC.

About this clonotype: A clone one base away is much larger, so this may be a read error. No conserved phenylalanine or tryptophan ends this CDR3, so it is likely a read error. The V gene is TRBV3-1, the J gene TRBJ2-2, with 8 bases fitting TRBD2. The germline V gene has CDR1 LGHDT and CDR2 YNNKEL (reference sequence). The ends lost 4 bases at V and 5 bases at J; junction bases unmatched: 6. This CDR3 has 15 amino acids. CDR3 amino acids: CASSPSGLGTGELFC. The CDR3 region has the DNA TGTGCCAGCAGCCCTAGCGGGCTAGGGACCGGGGAGCTGTTTTGT.

This clonotype was found many times. This CDR3 reads CASSRAGLNYGYTF. The CDR3 DNA sequence: TGCGCCAGCAGCCGCGCAGGGCTTAACTATGGCTACACCTTC. The chain has TRBV4-3 and TRBJ1-2, with D possibly TRBD1 on 5 matching bases. The germline gives CDR1 LGHNA, CDR2 YSLEER. The ends were cut back, 4 bases at V and 1 base at J, with 10 bases in the middle. The CDR3 has 14 amino acids.

V gene TRBV11-2 combines with J gene TRBJ2-1; 10 positions match TRBD2. The V and J ends lost 5 bases and 3 bases, in that order; junction bases with no gene match: 10. The CDR3 contains 17 residues. Looked up from germline, CDR1 is SGHAT and CDR2 is FQNNGV. CDR3 residues: CASSPNLSGRVYNEQFF. As DNA, the CDR3 is TGTGCCAGCAGCCCTAATCTGAGCGGGAGGGTCTACAATGAGCAGTTCTTC.

This clonotype was counted ten times or more. For the CDR3, the DNA is TGCGCCAGCAGCCAAGGACTAGGGGGATACAATGAGCAGTTCTTC. This gives the protein CASSQGLGGYNEQFF. The chain is built from TRBV4-3 and TRBJ2-1; possibly TRBD1 or TRBD2 for D (6 bases each). This CDR3 has 15 residues. Trimming pared 1 base from V and 4 bases from J, leaving 11 bases between. In germline, CDR1 is LGHNA, CDR2 YSLEER.

The chain is built from TRBV19 and TRBJ2-7; TRBD2 matches 12 bases. Germline CDR1 LNHDA, CDR2 SQIVND (reference sequence). The CDR3 covers 14 residues. The V and J ends lost 8 bases and 6 bases, in that order; junction bases with no gene match: 8. DNA for the CDR3: TGTGCCAGTTCACTGACTAGCGGGAGTTGCGAGCAGTACTTC. This encodes CASSLTSGSCEQYF.